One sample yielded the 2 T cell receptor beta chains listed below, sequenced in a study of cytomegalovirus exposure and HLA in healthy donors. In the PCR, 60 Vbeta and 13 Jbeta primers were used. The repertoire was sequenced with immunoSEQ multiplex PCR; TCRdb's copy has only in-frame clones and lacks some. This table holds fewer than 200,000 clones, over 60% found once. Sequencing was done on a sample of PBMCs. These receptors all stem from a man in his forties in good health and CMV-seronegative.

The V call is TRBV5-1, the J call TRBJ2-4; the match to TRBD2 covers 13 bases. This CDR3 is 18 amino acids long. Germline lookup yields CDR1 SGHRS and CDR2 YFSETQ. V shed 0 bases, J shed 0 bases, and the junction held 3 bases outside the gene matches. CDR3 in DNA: TGCGCCAGCAGCTTGGGACTAGCGGGAGGCGTAGCCAAAAACATTCAGTACTTC. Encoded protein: CASSLGLAGGVAKNIQYF.

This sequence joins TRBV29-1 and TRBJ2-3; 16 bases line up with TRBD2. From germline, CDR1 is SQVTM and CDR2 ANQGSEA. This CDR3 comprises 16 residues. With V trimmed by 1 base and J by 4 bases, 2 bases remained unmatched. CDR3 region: CSVEGGTSGRADTQYF. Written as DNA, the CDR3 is TGCAGCGTTGAAGGGGGGACTAGCGGGAGGGCAGATACGCAGTATTTT.